The rows below give T cell receptor beta chains drawn from one sample of a study of naive and memory T cell subsets. TCRdb itself ran the UMI-ligation and nested PCR reads through MiXCR, one entry per CDR3 protein. The data contain around 160,000 distinct CDR3 sequences, approximately 24% of them seen just once; the ten biggest clones take up around 0.11%. The sample taken for sequencing was naive CD4+ T cells from blood. Source of these receptors: a human donor in good health. CDR3s include the opening cysteine and the closing phenylalanine or tryptophan. Each record gives: CDR3 length, V gene, J gene, clone size, D gene, CDR3 DNA, CDR3 protein. D genes are given only for firm matches. Clone size is given for some rows only: seen once, a few or many times, or a class if the clone is expanded.

len: 14; v_gene: TRBV18; j_gene: TRBJ2-5; abundance: .; d_gene: .; CDR3nt: TGTGCCAGCTCACCGTTAAGGAACCAAGAGACCCAGTACTTC; CDR3aa: CASSPLRNQETQYF
len: 15; v_gene: TRBV9; j_gene: TRBJ1-2; abundance: .; d_gene: TRBD1; CDR3nt: TGTGCCAGCAGCGCCGGACAGGGAAGACCCCTGGGCTACACCTTC; CDR3aa: CASSAGQGRPLGYTF
len: 16; v_gene: TRBV2; j_gene: TRBJ2-2; abundance: many; d_gene: TRBD2; CDR3nt: TGTGCCAGCAGTGATAAAAGCGGGACGAACACCGGGGAGCTGTTTTTT; CDR3aa: CASSDKSGTNTGELFF
len: 12; v_gene: TRBV7-2; j_gene: TRBJ2-7; abundance: many; d_gene: .; CDR3nt: TGTGCCAGCAGCCCACGGGGTTACGAGCAGTACTTC; CDR3aa: CASSPRGYEQYF
len: 14; v_gene: TRBV6-5; j_gene: TRBJ2-5; abundance: many; d_gene: TRBD1; CDR3nt: TGTGCCAGCACCGAGGGACAGGTCAAAGAGACCCAGTACTTC; CDR3aa: CASTEGQVKETQYF
len: 16; v_gene: TRBV5-1; j_gene: TRBJ2-2; abundance: .; d_gene: .; CDR3nt: TGCGCCAGCAGCGTCAGGGGTATGGGGAACACCGGGGAGCTGTTTTTT; CDR3aa: CASSVRGMGNTGELFF
len: 15; v_gene: TRBV7-8; j_gene: TRBJ1-3; abundance: .; d_gene: TRBD1; CDR3nt: TGTGCCAGCAGCACTAACAGGGGGAGAGGAAACACCATATATTTT; CDR3aa: CASSTNRGRGNTIYF
len: 13; v_gene: TRBV6-6; j_gene: TRBJ2-2; abundance: .; d_gene: .; CDR3nt: TGTGCCAGCAAAAATCCGAACACCGGGGAGCTGTTTTTT; CDR3aa: CASKNPNTGELFF
len: 16; v_gene: TRBV10-3; j_gene: TRBJ2-1; abundance: .; d_gene: TRBD1; CDR3nt: TGTGCCACCCGAAGTTCGACAGGGGCCAGCAACAATGAGCAGTTCTTC; CDR3aa: CATRSSTGASNNEQFF
len: 15; v_gene: TRBV6-6; j_gene: TRBJ2-3; abundance: few; d_gene: TRBD2; CDR3nt: TGTGCCAGCAGTTATTCCGCGGGAGGACTCGCGGCGCAGTATTTT; CDR3aa: CASSYSAGGLAAQYF
len: 15; v_gene: TRBV3-1; j_gene: TRBJ1-4; abundance: few; d_gene: .; CDR3nt: TGTGCCAGCAGCCCAAGGAGGACCTCTAATGAAAAACTGTTTTTT; CDR3aa: CASSPRRTSNEKLFF
len: 14; v_gene: TRBV20-1; j_gene: TRBJ2-5; abundance: many; d_gene: .; CDR3nt: TGCAGTGCTACCTGGGAGGACATCCAAGAGACCCAGTACTTC; CDR3aa: CSATWEDIQETQYF
len: 14; v_gene: TRBV11-2; j_gene: TRBJ2-1; abundance: .; d_gene: .; CDR3nt: TGTGCCAGCAGCTTAGTTTCAGGGAGCAATGAGCAGTTCTTC; CDR3aa: CASSLVSGSNEQFF
len: 15; v_gene: TRBV28; j_gene: TRBJ2-1; abundance: few; d_gene: .; CDR3nt: TGTGCCAGCAGTTTAGCGGGATGGGCCAGGGGTGAGCAGTTCTTC; CDR3aa: CASSLAGWARGEQFF
len: 16; v_gene: TRBV29-1; j_gene: TRBJ2-5; abundance: few; d_gene: TRBD2; CDR3nt: TGCAGCGTTGACCGACTAGCGGGAGGCCTCCAAGAGACCCAGTACTTC; CDR3aa: CSVDRLAGGLQETQYF
len: 12; v_gene: TRBV29-1; j_gene: TRBJ1-2; abundance: .; d_gene: .; CDR3nt: TGCAGCGTTGATGAGGGCTCGGCTGGCTACACCTTC; CDR3aa: CSVDEGSAGYTF
len: 15; v_gene: TRBV6-2/TRBV6-3; j_gene: TRBJ2-1; abundance: few; d_gene: .; CDR3nt: TGTGCCAGCAGTTACTCGCGACAGCCCTACAATGAGCAGTTCTTC; CDR3aa: CASSYSRQPYNEQFF
len: 14; v_gene: TRBV19; j_gene: TRBJ2-3; abundance: .; d_gene: .; CDR3nt: TGTGCCAGTAGTTGGGGGGACAGCACAGATACGCAGTATTTT; CDR3aa: CASSWGDSTDTQYF
len: 16; v_gene: TRBV9; j_gene: TRBJ2-1; abundance: few; d_gene: TRBD2; CDR3nt: TGTGCCAGCAGCGCCGGACTAGTCCCCAACTACAATGAGCAGTTCTTC; CDR3aa: CASSAGLVPNYNEQFF
len: 16; v_gene: TRBV28; j_gene: TRBJ2-3; abundance: many; d_gene: TRBD2; CDR3nt: TGTGCCAGCAGTTTATCGGCTAGCGGGAGCACAGATACGCAGTATTTT; CDR3aa: CASSLSASGSTDTQYF
len: 13; v_gene: TRBV5-1; j_gene: TRBJ2-2; abundance: .; d_gene: .; CDR3nt: TGCGCCAGCAAGGGGGCGAACACCGGGGAGCTGTTTTTT; CDR3aa: CASKGANTGELFF
len: 11; v_gene: TRBV28; j_gene: TRBJ1-1; abundance: .; d_gene: .; CDR3nt: TGTGCCAGCAGTTTGGTCGCTGAAGCTTTCTTT; CDR3aa: CASSLVAEAFF
len: 14; v_gene: TRBV6-2/TRBV6-3; j_gene: TRBJ2-2; abundance: .; d_gene: .; CDR3nt: TGTGCCAGCAGTTACTCCCTCCACACCGGGGAGCTGTTTTTT; CDR3aa: CASSYSLHTGELFF
len: 13; v_gene: TRBV11-2; j_gene: TRBJ2-3; abundance: few; d_gene: .; CDR3nt: TGTGCCAGCAGCTTAGGTGGGGTAGATACGCAGTATTTT; CDR3aa: CASSLGGVDTQYF
len: 13; v_gene: TRBV29-1; j_gene: TRBJ1-1; abundance: few; d_gene: .; CDR3nt: TGCAGCGTTGAAATGCAACTGAACACTGAAGCTTTCTTT; CDR3aa: CSVEMQLNTEAFF
len: 13; v_gene: TRBV11-2; j_gene: TRBJ2-7; abundance: .; d_gene: .; CDR3nt: TGTGCCAGCGCTGTCGGGGTATCCTACGAGCAGTACTTC; CDR3aa: CASAVGVSYEQYF
len: 16; v_gene: TRBV4-2; j_gene: TRBJ2-2; abundance: .; d_gene: .; CDR3nt: TGTGCCAGCAGCCAGTCAGGGGGAGGGACCACCGGGGAGCTGTTTTTT; CDR3aa: CASSQSGGGTTGELFF
len: 13; v_gene: TRBV27; j_gene: TRBJ2-6; abundance: few; d_gene: .; CDR3nt: TGTGCCAGCAGTTTAGGTGGGGCCAACGTCCTGACTTTC; CDR3aa: CASSLGGANVLTF
len: 12; v_gene: TRBV7-9; j_gene: TRBJ2-3; abundance: few; d_gene: TRBD2; CDR3nt: TGTGCCGGAGGTCGGGGGGGAGATACGCAGTATTTT; CDR3aa: CAGGRGGDTQYF
len: 16; v_gene: TRBV28; j_gene: TRBJ2-7; abundance: .; d_gene: TRBD1; CDR3nt: TGTGCCAGCAGTTCGCCCGGACAGGGGTTGTCCTACGAGCAGTACTTC; CDR3aa: CASSSPGQGLSYEQYF
len: 13; v_gene: TRBV2; j_gene: TRBJ1-5; abundance: .; d_gene: .; CDR3nt: TGTGCCAGCAGCGGGCAGGAGTATCAGCCCCAGCATTTT; CDR3aa: CASSGQEYQPQHF